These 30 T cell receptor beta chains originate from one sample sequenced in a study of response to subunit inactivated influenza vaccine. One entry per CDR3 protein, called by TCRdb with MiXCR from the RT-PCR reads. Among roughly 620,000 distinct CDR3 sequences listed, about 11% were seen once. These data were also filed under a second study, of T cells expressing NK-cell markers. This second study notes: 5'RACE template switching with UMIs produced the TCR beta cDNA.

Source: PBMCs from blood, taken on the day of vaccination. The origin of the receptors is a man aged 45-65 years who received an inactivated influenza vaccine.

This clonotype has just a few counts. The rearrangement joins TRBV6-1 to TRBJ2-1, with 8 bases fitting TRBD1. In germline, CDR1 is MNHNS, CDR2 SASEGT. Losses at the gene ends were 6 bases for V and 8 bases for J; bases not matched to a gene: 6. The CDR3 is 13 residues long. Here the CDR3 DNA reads TGTGCCAGCAGACCAGGGGGCGCGGATGAGCAGTTCTTC. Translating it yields CASRPGGADEQFF.

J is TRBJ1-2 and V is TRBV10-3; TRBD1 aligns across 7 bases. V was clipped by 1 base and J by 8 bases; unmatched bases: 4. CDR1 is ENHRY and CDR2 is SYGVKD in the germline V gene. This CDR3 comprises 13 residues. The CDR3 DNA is TGTGCCATCAGTGAGTGGGACAGCCGCGGCTACACCTTC. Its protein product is CAISEWDSRGYTF.

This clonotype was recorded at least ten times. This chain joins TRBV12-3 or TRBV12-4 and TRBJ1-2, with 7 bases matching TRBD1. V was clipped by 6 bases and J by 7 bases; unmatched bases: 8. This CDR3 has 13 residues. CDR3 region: CASSPTGFGGYTF. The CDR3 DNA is TGTGCCAGCAGCCCGACAGGGTTCGGTGGCTACACCTTC.

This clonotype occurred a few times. The DNA of the CDR3 is TGTGCCAGCAGAGATCCGGGACAGGGGACCTATGGCTACACCTTC. Translating it yields CASRDPGQGTYGYTF. V is TRBV27 and J is TRBJ1-2, with 10 bases fitting TRBD1. The V gene's germline CDR1 is MNHEY and CDR2 SMNVEV (reference sequence). The length of the CDR3 is 15 residues. The V and J ends lost 6 bases and 4 bases, in that order; junction bases with no gene match: 8.

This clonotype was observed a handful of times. CDR3: CASSDLLNSTSVQRETQYF. In DNA form, the CDR3 reads TGCGCCAGCAGTGATTTATTAAACTCTACTAGTGTTCAAAGGGAGACCCAGTACTTC. The V call is TRBV10-1, the J call TRBJ2-5, with D perhaps matching TRBD2 (5 bases). Germline CDR1 reads WNHNN; CDR2 reads SYGVQD (reference sequence). V lost 3 bases and J lost 5, with 28 bases in between. The CDR3 loop spans 19 amino acids.

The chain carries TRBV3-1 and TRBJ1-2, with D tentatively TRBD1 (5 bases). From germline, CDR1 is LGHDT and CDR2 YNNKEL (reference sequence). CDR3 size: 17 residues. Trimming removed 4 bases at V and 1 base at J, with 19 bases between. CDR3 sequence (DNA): TGTGCCAGCAGCCCAGGTCCCGGGACGTCTGTTAACTATGGCTACACCTTC. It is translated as CASSPGPGTSVNYGYTF.

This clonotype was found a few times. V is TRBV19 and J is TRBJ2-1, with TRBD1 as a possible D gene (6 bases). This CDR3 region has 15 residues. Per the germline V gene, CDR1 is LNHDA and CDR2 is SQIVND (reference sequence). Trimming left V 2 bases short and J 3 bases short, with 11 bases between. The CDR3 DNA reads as TGTGCCAGTAGTATAAGAAAGACAGGCTACAATGAGCAGTTCTTC. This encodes CASSIRKTGYNEQFF.

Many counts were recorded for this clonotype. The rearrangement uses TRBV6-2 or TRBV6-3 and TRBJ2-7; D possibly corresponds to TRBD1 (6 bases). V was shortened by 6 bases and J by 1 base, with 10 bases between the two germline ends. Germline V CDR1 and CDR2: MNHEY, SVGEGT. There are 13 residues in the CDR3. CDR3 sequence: CASSKGQSYEQYF. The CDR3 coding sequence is TGTGCCAGCAGCAAAGGACAGTCCTACGAGCAGTACTTC.

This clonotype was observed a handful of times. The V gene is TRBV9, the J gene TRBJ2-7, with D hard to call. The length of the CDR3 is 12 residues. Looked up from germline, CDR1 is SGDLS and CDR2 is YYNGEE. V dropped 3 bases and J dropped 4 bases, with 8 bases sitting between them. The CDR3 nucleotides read TGTGCCAGCAGCGGCTTAGGGTACGAGCAGTACTTC. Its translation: CASSGLGYEQYF.

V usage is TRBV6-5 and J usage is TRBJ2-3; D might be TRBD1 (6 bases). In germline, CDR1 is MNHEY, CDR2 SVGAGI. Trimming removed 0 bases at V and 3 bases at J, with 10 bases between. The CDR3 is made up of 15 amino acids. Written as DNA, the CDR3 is TGTGCCAGCAGTTACTCTGATAGGGGGACAGATACGCAGTATTTT. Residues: CASSYSDRGTDTQYF.

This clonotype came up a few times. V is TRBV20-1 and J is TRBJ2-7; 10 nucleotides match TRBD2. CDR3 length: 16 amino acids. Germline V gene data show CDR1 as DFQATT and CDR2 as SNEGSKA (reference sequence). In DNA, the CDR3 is TGCAGGGGAACCGGGACTAGCGACGCTAGGTCCTACGAGCAGTACTTC. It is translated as CRGTGTSDARSYEQYF.

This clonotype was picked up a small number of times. CDR3 DNA: TGTGCCAGCAGTCCCGGGGTCGGACAGAGTAATGAAAAACTGTTTTTT. It yields the protein CASSPGVGQSNEKLFF. The rearrangement uses TRBV6-1 and TRBJ1-4; the D gene is possibly TRBD1 (6 bases). The germline CDR1 and CDR2 sequences are MNHNS and SASEGT. The CDR3 consists of 16 residues. Trimming pared 5 bases from V and 4 bases from J, leaving 17 bases between.

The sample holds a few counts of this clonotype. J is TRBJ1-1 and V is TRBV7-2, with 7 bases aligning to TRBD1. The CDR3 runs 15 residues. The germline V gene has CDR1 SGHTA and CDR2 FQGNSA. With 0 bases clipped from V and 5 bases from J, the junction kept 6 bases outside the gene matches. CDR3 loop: CASSLAQGGRTEAFF. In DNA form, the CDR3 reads TGTGCCAGCAGCTTAGCGCAGGGGGGACGTACTGAAGCTTTCTTT. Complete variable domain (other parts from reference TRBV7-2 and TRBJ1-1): GAGVSQSPSNKVTEKGKDVELRCDPISGHTALYWYRQSLGQGLEFLIYFQGNSAPDKSGLPSDRFSAERTGGSVSTLTIQRTQQEDSAVYLCASSLAQGGRTEAFFGQGTRLTVV.

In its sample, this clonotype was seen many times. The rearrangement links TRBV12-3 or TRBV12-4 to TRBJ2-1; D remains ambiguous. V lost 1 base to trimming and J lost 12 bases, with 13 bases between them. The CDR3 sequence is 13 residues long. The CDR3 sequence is CASSLGDGRSQFF. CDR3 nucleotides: TGTGCCAGCAGTTTAGGCGACGGCAGGTCGCAGTTCTTC.

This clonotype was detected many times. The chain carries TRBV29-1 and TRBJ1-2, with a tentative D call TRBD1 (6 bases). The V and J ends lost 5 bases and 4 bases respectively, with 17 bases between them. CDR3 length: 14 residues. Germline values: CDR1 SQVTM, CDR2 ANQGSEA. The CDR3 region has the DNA TGCAGCGTTTCGGGGGCAGGGGAGGTCTATGGCTACACCTTC. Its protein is CSVSGAGEVYGYTF.

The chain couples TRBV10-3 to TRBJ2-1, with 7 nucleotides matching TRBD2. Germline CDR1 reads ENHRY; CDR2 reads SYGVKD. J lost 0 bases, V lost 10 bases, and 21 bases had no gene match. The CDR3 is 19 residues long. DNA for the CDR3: TGTGCCACCCTGCAATACTTCGGCGGGAGCGCCGGCTCCTACAATGAGCAGTTCTTC. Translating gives CATLQYFGGSAGSYNEQFF.

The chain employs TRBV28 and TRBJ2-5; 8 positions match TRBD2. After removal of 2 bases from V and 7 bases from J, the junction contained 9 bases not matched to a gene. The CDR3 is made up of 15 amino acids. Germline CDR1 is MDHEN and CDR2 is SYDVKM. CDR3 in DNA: TGTGCCAGCAGTTTAAAATTAGCGGGGCCTACGACCCAGTACTTC. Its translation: CASSLKLAGPTTQYF.

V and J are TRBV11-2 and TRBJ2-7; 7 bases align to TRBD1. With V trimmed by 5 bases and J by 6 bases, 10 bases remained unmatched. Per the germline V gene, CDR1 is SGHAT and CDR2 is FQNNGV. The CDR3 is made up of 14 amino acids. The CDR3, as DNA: TGTGCCAGCAGCATGGACAGGACCAGGGGCGAGCAGTACTTC. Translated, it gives CASSMDRTRGEQYF.

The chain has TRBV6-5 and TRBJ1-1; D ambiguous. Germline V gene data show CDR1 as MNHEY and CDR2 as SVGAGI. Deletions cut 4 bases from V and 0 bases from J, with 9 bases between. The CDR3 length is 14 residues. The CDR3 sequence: CASSWTGLNTEAFF. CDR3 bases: TGTGCCAGCAGTTGGACTGGACTGAACACTGAAGCTTTCTTT.

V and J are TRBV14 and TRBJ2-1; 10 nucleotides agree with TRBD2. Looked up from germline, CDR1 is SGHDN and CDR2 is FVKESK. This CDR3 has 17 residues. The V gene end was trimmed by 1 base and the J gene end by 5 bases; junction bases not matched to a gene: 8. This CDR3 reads CASSQASGGPRDNEQFF. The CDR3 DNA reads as TGTGCCAGCAGCCAAGCTAGCGGGGGTCCTCGGGACAATGAGCAGTTCTTC.

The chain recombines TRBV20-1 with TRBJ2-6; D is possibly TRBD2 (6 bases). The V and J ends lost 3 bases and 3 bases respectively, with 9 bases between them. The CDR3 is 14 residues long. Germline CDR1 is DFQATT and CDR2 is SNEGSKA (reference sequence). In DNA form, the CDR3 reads TGCAGTGCTAGTAGCGGCATTGGGGCCAACGTCCTGACTTTC. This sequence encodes CSASSGIGANVLTF.

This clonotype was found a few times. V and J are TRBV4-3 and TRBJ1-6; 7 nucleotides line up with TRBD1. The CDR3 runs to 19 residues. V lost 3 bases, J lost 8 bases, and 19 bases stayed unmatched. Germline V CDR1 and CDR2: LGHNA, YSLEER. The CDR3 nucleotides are TGCGCCAGCAGCCAGTACACCGTGGGACAGTCCTCGGGGGATTCACCCCTCCACTTT. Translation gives CASSQYTVGQSSGDSPLHF.

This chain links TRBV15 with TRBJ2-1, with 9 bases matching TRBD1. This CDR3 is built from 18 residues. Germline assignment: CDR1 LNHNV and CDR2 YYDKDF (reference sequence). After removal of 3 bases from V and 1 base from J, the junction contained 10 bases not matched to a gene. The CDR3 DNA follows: TGTGCCACCAGCAGGAGACCCCTCGGACAGGGGTCCTACAATGAGCAGTTCTTC. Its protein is CATSRRPLGQGSYNEQFF. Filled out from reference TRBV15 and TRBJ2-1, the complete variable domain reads DAMVIQNPRYQVTQFGKPVTLSCSQTLNHNVMYWYQQKSSQAPKLLFHYYDKDFNNEADTPDNFQSRRPNTSFCFLDIRSPGLGDTAMYLCATSRRPLGQGSYNEQFFGPGTRLTVL.

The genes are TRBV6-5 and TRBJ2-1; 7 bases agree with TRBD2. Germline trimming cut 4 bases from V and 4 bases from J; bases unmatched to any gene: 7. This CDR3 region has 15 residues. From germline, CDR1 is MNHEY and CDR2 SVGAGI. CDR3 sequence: CASSLRLAPYNEQFF. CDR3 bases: TGTGCCAGCAGTTTACGACTAGCCCCTTACAATGAGCAGTTCTTC.

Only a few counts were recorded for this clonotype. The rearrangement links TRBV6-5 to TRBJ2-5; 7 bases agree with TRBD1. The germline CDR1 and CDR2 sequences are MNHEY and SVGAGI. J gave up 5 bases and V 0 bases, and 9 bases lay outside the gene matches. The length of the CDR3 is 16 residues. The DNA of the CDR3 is TGTGCCAGCAGTTACTCCCGAAGGGGGCTCACGGAGACCCAGTACTTC. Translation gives CASSYSRRGLTETQYF.

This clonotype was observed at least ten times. CDR3 DNA: TGTGCCAGCAGGCGGGGGCAGTCCAACTACGAGCAGTACTTC. Translation gives CASRRGQSNYEQYF. The V call is TRBV2, the J call TRBJ2-7, with D perhaps TRBD2 (7 bases). Trimming left V 6 bases short and J 3 bases short, with 15 bases between. The length of the CDR3 is 14 residues. Germline V gene lookup returns CDR1 SNHLY and CDR2 FYNNEI. Full variable domain (rest looked up from reference TRBV2 and TRBJ2-7): EPEVTQTPSHQVTQMGQEVILRCVPISNHLYFYWYRQILGQKVEFLVSFYNNEISEKSEIFDDQFSVERPDGSNFTLKIRSTKLEDSAMYFCASRRGQSNYEQYFGPGTRLTVT.

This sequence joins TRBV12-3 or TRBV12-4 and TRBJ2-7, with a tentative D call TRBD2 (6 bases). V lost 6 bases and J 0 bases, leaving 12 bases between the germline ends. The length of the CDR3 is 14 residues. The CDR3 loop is CASRAGRSSYEQYF. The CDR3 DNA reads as TGTGCCAGCAGGGCGGGACGGAGCTCCTACGAGCAGTACTTC.

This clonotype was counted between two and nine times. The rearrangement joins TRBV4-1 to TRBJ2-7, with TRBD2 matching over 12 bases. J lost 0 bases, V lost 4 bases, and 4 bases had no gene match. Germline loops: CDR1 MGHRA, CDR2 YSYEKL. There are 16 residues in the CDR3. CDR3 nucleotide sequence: TGCGCCAGCAGCCGCGGACTAGCGGGGAACTCCTACGAGCAGTACTTC. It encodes CASSRGLAGNSYEQYF.

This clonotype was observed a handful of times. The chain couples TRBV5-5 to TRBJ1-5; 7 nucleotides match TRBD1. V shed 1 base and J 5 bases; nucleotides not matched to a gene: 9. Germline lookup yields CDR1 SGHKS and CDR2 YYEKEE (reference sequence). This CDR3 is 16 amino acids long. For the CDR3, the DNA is TGTGCCAGCAGCTTGTCTCCGACAGGGAGGGATCAGCCCCAGCATTTT. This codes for CASSLSPTGRDQPQHF.

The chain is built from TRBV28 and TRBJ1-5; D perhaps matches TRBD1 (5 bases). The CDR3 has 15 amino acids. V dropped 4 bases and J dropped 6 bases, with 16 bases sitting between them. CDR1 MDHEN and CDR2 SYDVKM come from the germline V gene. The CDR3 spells CASSSGSTLGQPQHF. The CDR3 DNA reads TGTGCCAGCAGTTCAGGGTCTACTTTGGGTCAGCCCCAGCATTTT.